These 13 T cell receptor beta chains were sequenced from one sample in a study of response to subunit inactivated influenza vaccine (dated by TCRdb to the late 2010s). Library prep was done by RT-PCR. TCRdb shows the sequencer as Illumina HiSeq 2500. The public sequencing data were trimmed at Q25 with fastp and processed into clonotypes with MiXCR by TCRdb, which kept only in-frame beta chains. Each record represents a unique CDR3 protein, reported with the most common genes and DNA among its rows. This sample holds hundreds of thousands of distinct CDR3 sequences; less than 20% were observed only once. The ten largest clones represent approximately 11% of the sample. Sequenced here: PBMCs from blood, sampled roughly 5 days after vaccination. All receptors come from a man aged 45 to 65 who received an inactivated influenza vaccine. Donor details come from another sample of the same person, matched by shared clones.

In its sample, this clonotype was seen a few times. The chain combines TRBV28 with TRBJ2-7, with 11 bases aligning to TRBD2. Germline loops: CDR1 MDHEN, CDR2 SYDVKM. The V gene end was trimmed by 5 bases and the J gene end by 0 bases; junction bases not matched to a gene: 6. The CDR3 is 16 residues long. The CDR3, as DNA: TGTGCCAGCAGTCCCGGAACTAGCGGGAGCTCCTACGAGCAGTACTTC. This encodes CASSPGTSGSSYEQYF.

This clonotype was recorded at least ten times. The V call is TRBV5-1, the J call TRBJ1-6; possible D gene TRBD1, 6 bases. Trimming pared 1 base from V and 5 bases from J, leaving 10 bases between. CDR3 length equals 15 residues. Germline CDR1 reads SGHRS; CDR2 reads YFSETQ. DNA for the CDR3: TGCGCCAGCAGCTTGCGGTCAGGGGATAATTCACCCCTCCACTTT. Its protein product is CASSLRSGDNSPLHF.

The CDR3 loop is CASTYGDSRDYEQYF. The CDR3 coding sequence is TGTGCCAGCACCTATGGGGACAGTAGAGACTACGAGCAGTACTTC. The V and J genes are TRBV6-2 or TRBV6-3 and TRBJ2-7, with 7 bases matching TRBD1. The CDR3 extends over 15 amino acids. CDR1 is MNHEY, CDR2 SVGEGT, per germline. J lost 3 bases, V lost 7 bases, and 12 bases had no gene match.

The rearrangement links TRBV4-2 to TRBJ2-1; weak D call: TRBD1 (6 bases). This CDR3 spans 16 amino acids. With 5 bases removed from V and 10 bases from J, the gap between germline ends came to 24 bases. The germline V gene has CDR1 LGHNA and CDR2 YNFKEQ. The CDR3 sequence: CASSSYGTSGDREQFF. CDR3 nucleotide sequence: TGTGCCAGCAGCTCATACGGGACCTCCGGAGACAGGGAGCAGTTCTTC.

This clonotype has more than one count but fewer than ten. The CDR3 DNA follows: TGTGCCAGCAGCTCATCCGGGACAGGGGCCTTTTGGGAGCAGTACTTC. The encoded protein is CASSSSGTGAFWEQYF. This chain uses TRBV7-2 with TRBJ2-7; 10 bases agree with TRBD1. Germline values: CDR1 SGHTA, CDR2 FQGNSA. The V and J ends lost 4 bases and 7 bases, in that order; junction bases with no gene match: 13. CDR3 length equals 16 residues.

This clonotype appeared once. A read error may account for a junction end that differs from germline. Here the CDR3 reads CDSSWLADKDTQYF. CDR3 nucleotide sequence: TGTGACAGCAGCTGGCTAGCGGACAAGGATACGCAGTATTTT. V gene TRBV11-2 combines with J gene TRBJ2-3, with TRBD2 identical over 7 bases. The CDR3 extends over 14 amino acids. In germline, CDR1 is SGHAT, CDR2 FQNNGV.

This clonotype was recorded a few times. The rearrangement uses TRBV12-3 or TRBV12-4 and TRBJ1-4; D is uncertain. The CDR3 is 12 amino acids. Trimming left V 6 bases short and J 5 bases short, with 7 bases between. CDR3 coding DNA: TGTGCCAGCAGGGGTGGGAATGAAAAACTGTTTTTT. Translation: CASRGGNEKLFF.

This clonotype was counted a few times. The chain employs TRBV7-2 and TRBJ2-5; weak D call: TRBD1 (6 bases). The V end lost 1 base, the J end lost 1 base, and 16 bases lay between the germline ends. This CDR3 has 17 amino acids. CDR1 and CDR2 from the germline V gene are SGHTA and FQGNSA. The CDR3 loop is CASSLVILTGRQETQYF. In nucleotides, the CDR3 is TGTGCCAGCAGCTTAGTTATTCTAACAGGGCGCCAAGAGACCCAGTACTTC.

The chain has TRBV6-2 or TRBV6-3 and TRBJ2-1; TRBD1 aligns across 8 bases. The length of the CDR3 is 17 residues. V lost 6 bases to trimming and J lost 6 bases; unmatched junction nucleotides: 16. Germline-derived CDR1 and CDR2 are MNHEY and SVGEGT. The CDR3 sequence: CASSPPTGTGLSNEQFF. Here the CDR3 DNA reads TGTGCCAGCAGCCCCCCGACCGGGACAGGATTGAGCAATGAGCAGTTCTTC.

V and J are TRBV10-2 and TRBJ1-1; D not certain. Trimming stripped 2 bases from V and 4 bases from J, with 11 bases between. The CDR3 is made up of 14 amino acids. Germline CDR1 and CDR2: WSHSY and SAAADI. The CDR3 sequence: CASSERVPGTEAFF. DNA for the CDR3: TGCGCCAGCAGTGAGAGGGTGCCGGGCACTGAAGCTTTCTTT.

This clonotype was counted at least ten times. The J gene is TRBJ1-4, the V gene TRBV4-3; maybe TRBD1 (6 bases). The CDR3 length is 16 residues. Germline values: CDR1 LGHNA, CDR2 YSLEER. V lost 8 bases to trimming and J lost 2 bases, with 18 bases between them. CDR3 residues: CASGDRHTGTNEKLFF. CDR3 in DNA: TGCGCCAGCGGAGACAGACATACAGGGACTAATGAAAAACTGTTTTTT.

V and J are TRBV6-2 or TRBV6-3 and TRBJ2-1; TRBD1 is a possible D gene (5 bases). The CDR3 is made up of 13 amino acids. The germline gives CDR1 MNHEY, CDR2 SVGEGT. Trimming stripped 10 bases from V and 6 bases from J, with 16 bases between. The CDR3 reads CATSGHTPNEQFF. In DNA form, the CDR3 reads TGTGCCACATCAGGGCATACCCCCAATGAGCAGTTCTTC.

This clonotype appeared many times. This sequence joins TRBV10-3 and TRBJ2-7; TRBD2 is a possible D gene (5 bases). Trimming removed 6 bases from V and 7 bases from J, with 10 bases in between. Germline CDR1 and CDR2: ENHRY and SYGVKD. The CDR3 is 11 residues long. CDR3: CAIRGSGEQYF. CDR3 in DNA: TGTGCCATCAGAGGGAGTGGTGAGCAGTACTTC.